This T cell receptor (beta chain) comes out of a study of T-cell memory formation after mild COVID-19. Findings of the study overall: Contracting clones, day 15 to 85, had balanced CD4/CD8, and later expanders favored CD4+.

CDR1 SGHTA and CDR2 FQGNSA come from the germline V gene. Deletions cut 7 bases from V and 0 bases from J, with 22 bases between. This CDR3 contains 18 residues. This clonotype was recorded a few times. Antigen: not known. MiXCR, applied by TCRdb to the 5' RACE reads, yields one record per CDR3 protein. Found here are fewer than 400,000 distinct CDR3 sequences, 10% to 15% of them singletons; the top ten hold about a fifth. The chain couples TRBV7-2 to TRBJ2-1; weak D call: TRBD2 (6 bases). The sequenced material came from PBMCs or a T cell subset sorted from them (not recorded which). This receptor was obtained from a man aged 18 to 29 who had mild COVID-19 (a few samples of this study predate the infection). Cell type and time point are not known. CDR3 nucleotide sequence: TGTGCCAGCACCACCCGGGGATGGGGGGTAAGCTCCTACAATGAGCAGTTCTTC. It translates to CASTTRGWGVSSYNEQFF.